This TCR beta chain was identified in a study of early T cells in non-severe SARS-CoV-2 infection. Study information: Sequencing was performed on bulk RNA from unsorted whole blood, leaving chains unpaired.

General study points: Lookups in VDJdb leaned toward anti-spike CD8 responses and missed private and CD4 specificities.

As part of library construction, unique molecular identifiers were attached to individual cDNA molecules. TCRdb reprocessed the 5' RACE reads with MiXCR, giving one entry per CDR3 protein. The profile shows just over 60,000 distinct CDR3 sequences, approximately 10% of them singletons. In this sample, this clonotype turned up a few times. The antigen remains unidentified. Sequencing was performed on whole blood. The sequence derives from an adult who was a healthcare worker with PCR-confirmed SARS-CoV-2 infection or an uninfected control (not recorded which).

CDR3 bases: TGTGCCAGCAGTTACAGTCCGGCCGGGGAGCTGTTTTTT. It is translated as CASSYSPAGELFF. The gene calls are TRBV6-5 and TRBJ2-2, with unresolved D. Germline V gene sequence: CDR1 MNHEY, CDR2 SVGAGI. V was trimmed by 2 bases and J by 6 bases, leaving 7 bases between them. The CDR3 runs 13 residues.